Here is one T cell receptor (beta chain) with its context. Its antigen is as yet unknown. The sorted Tregs were CD4+CD25+CD127-/low cells. Trimming took off 3 bases at V and 4 bases at J, with 13 bases between the two ends. This CDR3 region has 15 residues. Constant-region reverse primers amplified full-length variable regions, followed by semi-nested Nested Universal Primer A PCR. TCRdb independently ran MiXCR on the 5' RACE reads; one entry per CDR3 protein. Of 35,000 to 55,000 distinct CDR3 sequences in the sample, 22% were seen once. Points from the study as a whole: Whole repertoires were not studied in the larger cohort, only one V-J beta rearrangement. Tumor Tregs overlapped most with tumor, then blood, naive CD4+ cells.

The receptor was isolated from a female donor with breast cancer. The V and J genes are TRBV12-3 or TRBV12-4 and TRBJ2-1; D ambiguous. Material: Tregs sorted from a lymph node. CDR3 bases: TGTGCCAGCAGTTTGGGCCCCTTCAGTTACAATGAGCAGTTCTTC. Its translation: CASSLGPFSYNEQFF.